This TCR beta chain stems from a study of CD8 T cells in ankylosing spondylitis. General study findings and limits: Clones that were linked to disease were CD8+ and were relatively rare in peripheral blood. Reports say disease-linked clones showed up significantly more in matched ankylosing spondylitis synovial fluid.

TCRdb recomputed calls from the 5' RACE reads with MiXCR, one row per CDR3 protein. The table includes under 200,000 distinct CDR3 sequences, about 9.9% detected once. The table lists this clonotype with many counts. Its specificity is unknown. The CDR3 extends over 13 amino acids. Germline V CDR1 and CDR2: SGHRS, YFSETQ. Trimming left V 0 bases short and J 2 bases short, with 3 bases between. This receptor was identified in a male donor with ankylosing spondylitis or in good health (not recorded which). Sequencing was carried out using blood, either unsorted or a sorted T cell fraction (not recorded which). The V and J genes are TRBV5-1 and TRBJ1-3; D remains ambiguous. The CDR3 DNA follows: TGCGCCAGCAGCTTGGTCCCTGGAAACACCATATATTTT. Amino acid sequence: CASSLVPGNTIYF.